The sequence of this T cell receptor beta chain was determined in a study of control samples from healthy donors and cancer patients. Profiled with immunoSEQ multiplex PCR; TCRdb holds only in-frame clones, not every one. The repertoire holds 120,000 to 150,000 clones, with roughly 89% as singletons. V was clipped by 4 bases and J by 2 bases, with 12 bases between them. Germline V gene sequence: CDR1 LNHDA, CDR2 SQIVND (reference sequence). The CDR3 is 15 amino acids. The chain is built from TRBV19 and TRBJ1-5; maybe TRBD1 (5 bases). The source is a man aged 30-40 years in good health. What was sequenced was blood. DNA for the CDR3: TGTGCCAGTAGTAGGGCGGGGGAGGGCAATCAGCCCCAGCATTTT. Amino acids: CASSRAGEGNQPQHF. The full variable domain, completed using reference TRBV19 and TRBJ1-5, is DGGITQSPKYLFRKEGQNVTLSCEQNLNHDAMYWYRQDPGQGLRLIYYSQIVNDFQKGDIAEGYSVSREKKESFPLTVTSAQKNPTAFYLCASSRAGEGNQPQHFGDGTRLSIL.